The clone carrying this TCR beta chain was detected once. The entry originates in a study of patients and donors after allogeneic stem cell transplantation. Trimming took off 0 bases at V and 3 bases at J, with 9 bases between the two ends. CDR1 is SGHDN, CDR2 FVKESK, per germline. The CDR3 sequence is 14 residues long. TCRdb reanalysed the RT-PCR reads using MiXCR and keeps one entry per CDR3 protein. This repertoire shows 200,000 to 250,000 distinct CDR3 sequences, over 12% found once; its top ten account for 9.5% to 13%. Input material: blood, either unsorted or a sorted T cell fraction (not recorded which). The receptor comes from a human donor who was either an allogeneic HSCT recipient or a stem cell or donor lymphocyte infusion donor (not recorded which). It is not recorded whose cells these are; they may come from a transplant donor. The V call is TRBV14, the J call TRBJ2-7, with D perhaps TRBD1 (6 bases). In DNA form, the CDR3 reads TGTGCCAGCAGCCAAGATGGCAGGGGCTACGAGCAGTACTTC. This gives the protein CASSQDGRGYEQYF.